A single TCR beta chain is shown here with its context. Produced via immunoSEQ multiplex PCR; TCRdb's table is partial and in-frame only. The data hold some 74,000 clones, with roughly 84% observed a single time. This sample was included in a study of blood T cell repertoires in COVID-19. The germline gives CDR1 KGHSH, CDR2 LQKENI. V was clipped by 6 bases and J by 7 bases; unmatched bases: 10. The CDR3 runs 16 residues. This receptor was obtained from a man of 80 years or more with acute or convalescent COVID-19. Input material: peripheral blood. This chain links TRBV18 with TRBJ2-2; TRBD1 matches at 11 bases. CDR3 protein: CASSPKDRGQGGELFF. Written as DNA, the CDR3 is TGTGCCAGCTCCCCTAAGGACAGGGGGCAAGGCGGGGAGCTGTTTTTT.